This is a list of T cell receptor beta chains from one sample in a study of cytomegalovirus exposure and HLA in healthy donors. Some clones are missing from TCRdb's copy, which holds only in-frame ones; the method was immunoSEQ multiplex PCR. The table lists just over 150,000 clones, 65% to 85% of them singletons. The specimen was PBMCs. The receptor set was obtained from a male donor in good health and CMV-seropositive. Each CDR3 is given with its conserved first and last residue. A D gene is named only where the DNA matches it firmly. Not every row has a clone size; where given, it reads once, few, many or a size class.

V gene: TRBV27; clone size: -; CDR3 length: 13; J gene: TRBJ1-1; D gene: -; CDR3 DNA: TGTGCCAGCAGCCTAACAGGGAACACTGAAGCTTTCTTT; CDR3 protein: CASSLTGNTEAFF
V gene: TRBV7-8; clone size: -; CDR3 length: 17; J gene: TRBJ2-7; D gene: TRBD2; CDR3 DNA: TGTGCCAGCAGCCTCGATACTCGGACTAGCGGGAGCTACGAGCAGTACTTC; CDR3 protein: CASSLDTRTSGSYEQYF
V gene: TRBV6-1; clone size: few; CDR3 length: 14; J gene: TRBJ1-4; D gene: -; CDR3 DNA: TGTGCCAGCAATACCAGGGCCCCTAATGAAAAACTGTTTTTT; CDR3 protein: CASNTRAPNEKLFF
V gene: TRBV30; clone size: -; CDR3 length: 17; J gene: TRBJ2-2; D gene: TRBD2; CDR3 DNA: TGTGCCTGCAACCTACGGGGGAGGGCCCCTTTGAGCGGGGAGCTGTTTTTT; CDR3 protein: CACNLRGRAPLSGELFF
V gene: TRBV5-4; clone size: -; CDR3 length: 14; J gene: TRBJ1-1; D gene: -; CDR3 DNA: TGTGCCAGCAGTAGGGGACAAACGAACACTGAAGCTTTCTTT; CDR3 protein: CASSRGQTNTEAFF
V gene: TRBV2; clone size: -; CDR3 length: 14; J gene: TRBJ2-7; D gene: -; CDR3 DNA: TGTGCCAGCAGTGCTAGCTCCTTGGCCTACGAGCAGTACTTC; CDR3 protein: CASSASSLAYEQYF
V gene: TRBV30; clone size: few; CDR3 length: 13; J gene: TRBJ2-1; D gene: -; CDR3 DNA: TGTGCCTGGAAAGTAGGGGATTACAATGAGCAGTTCTTC; CDR3 protein: CAWKVGDYNEQFF
V gene: TRBV14; clone size: once; CDR3 length: 13; J gene: TRBJ2-7; D gene: TRBD1; CDR3 DNA: TGTGCCAGCAGCCGGATGACAGGGGGCGAGCAGTACTTC; CDR3 protein: CASSRMTGGEQYF
V gene: TRBV6-6; clone size: -; CDR3 length: 15; J gene: TRBJ2-7; D gene: -; CDR3 DNA: TGTGCCAGCAGTTACGAGGCAGCGACCCACTACGAGCAGTACTTC; CDR3 protein: CASSYEAATHYEQYF
V gene: TRBV25-1; clone size: -; CDR3 length: 14; J gene: TRBJ1-3; D gene: -; CDR3 DNA: TGTGCCACCACTGAACAGGGCTCTGGAAACACCATATATTTT; CDR3 protein: CATTEQGSGNTIYF
V gene: TRBV6-6; clone size: -; CDR3 length: 12; J gene: TRBJ1-5; D gene: -; CDR3 DNA: TGTGCCAGCAGTTATTTAAATCAGCCCCAGCATTTT; CDR3 protein: CASSYLNQPQHF
V gene: TRBV27; clone size: -; CDR3 length: 13; J gene: TRBJ1-5; D gene: -; CDR3 DNA: TGTGCCAGCAGCTCTTATAAGGGGCAGCCCCAGCATTTT; CDR3 protein: CASSSYKGQPQHF
V gene: TRBV2; clone size: -; CDR3 length: 13; J gene: TRBJ2-2; D gene: TRBD1; CDR3 DNA: TGTGCCAGCAGACAGGGGGCGGCCGGGGAGCTGTTTTTT; CDR3 protein: CASRQGAAGELFF
V gene: TRBV30; clone size: -; CDR3 length: 15; J gene: TRBJ2-1; D gene: TRBD2; CDR3 DNA: TGTGCCTGGACCGTCGGACTAGCGCGCTACAATGAGCAGTTCTTC; CDR3 protein: CAWTVGLARYNEQFF
V gene: TRBV11-2; clone size: -; CDR3 length: 10; J gene: TRBJ2-1; D gene: -; CDR3 DNA: TGTGCCAGCAGCTTCCGTGAGCAGTTCTTC; CDR3 protein: CASSFREQFF
V gene: TRBV28; clone size: -; CDR3 length: 12; J gene: TRBJ1-1; D gene: -; CDR3 DNA: TGTGCCAGCAGCCCCACAAACACTGAAGCTTTCTTT; CDR3 protein: CASSPTNTEAFF
V gene: TRBV9; clone size: -; CDR3 length: 14; J gene: TRBJ1-2; D gene: -; CDR3 DNA: TGTGCCAGCAGAGGGGACATAGCTAACTATGGCTACACCTTC; CDR3 protein: CASRGDIANYGYTF
V gene: TRBV6-4; clone size: -; CDR3 length: 14; J gene: TRBJ2-2; D gene: -; CDR3 DNA: TGTGCCAGCAGTGAAGCAACGGGCACCGGGGAGCTGTTTTTT; CDR3 protein: CASSEATGTGELFF
V gene: TRBV4-3; clone size: -; CDR3 length: 15; J gene: TRBJ2-2; D gene: -; CDR3 DNA: TGCGCCAGCAGCTCGGGACAAAGCCTAACCGGGGAGCTGTTTTTT; CDR3 protein: CASSSGQSLTGELFF
V gene: TRBV11-2; clone size: -; CDR3 length: 13; J gene: TRBJ1-1; D gene: -; CDR3 DNA: TGTGCCGTTAGGAGGGGCCGAATCACTGAAGCTTTCTTT; CDR3 protein: CAVRRGRITEAFF
V gene: TRBV29-1; clone size: once; CDR3 length: 15; J gene: TRBJ1-1; D gene: TRBD1; CDR3 DNA: TGCAGCGTGGGGAGAGCCGGGACAGGGGGCACTGAAGCTTTCTTT; CDR3 protein: CSVGRAGTGGTEAFF
V gene: TRBV25-1; clone size: -; CDR3 length: 13; J gene: TRBJ1-2; D gene: -; CDR3 DNA: TGTGCCAGCAAGGCGGAAAACATACTTGGCTACACCTTC; CDR3 protein: CASKAENILGYTF
V gene: TRBV7-9; clone size: once; CDR3 length: 15; J gene: TRBJ2-4; D gene: -; CDR3 DNA: TGTGCCAGCAGCTTAAGCGGCATAACCCAAAACATTCAGTACTTC; CDR3 protein: CASSLSGITQNIQYF
V gene: TRBV2; clone size: -; CDR3 length: 16; J gene: TRBJ2-1; D gene: TRBD2; CDR3 DNA: TGTGCCAGCAGTGAACGCAGGACTAGCGAAGTCAATGAGCAGTTCTTC; CDR3 protein: CASSERRTSEVNEQFF
V gene: TRBV5-1; clone size: -; CDR3 length: 14; J gene: TRBJ2-1; D gene: -; CDR3 DNA: TGCGCCAGCATACGGGATCCCTCCTACAATGAGCAGTTCTTC; CDR3 protein: CASIRDPSYNEQFF
V gene: TRBV7-2; clone size: -; CDR3 length: 15; J gene: TRBJ2-7; D gene: -; CDR3 DNA: TGTGCCAGCAGCTTGCACGTTAGCGTAACCTACGAGCAGTACTTC; CDR3 protein: CASSLHVSVTYEQYF
V gene: TRBV13; clone size: -; CDR3 length: 14; J gene: TRBJ2-7; D gene: -; CDR3 DNA: TGTGCCAGCAGCTCCGGAGGGAGCTCCTACGAGCAGTACTTC; CDR3 protein: CASSSGGSSYEQYF
V gene: TRBV13; clone size: -; CDR3 length: 16; J gene: TRBJ1-6; D gene: TRBD1; CDR3 DNA: TGTGCCAGCAGCTTTGGGCAGGGGGCTATCAATTCACCCCTCCACTTT; CDR3 protein: CASSFGQGAINSPLHF
V gene: TRBV25-1; clone size: -; CDR3 length: 14; J gene: TRBJ2-7; D gene: -; CDR3 DNA: TGTGCCAGGGGTGGGCAGTTTTTTTCCTACGAGCAGTACTTC; CDR3 protein: CARGGQFFSYEQYF
V gene: TRBV10-2; clone size: -; CDR3 length: 13; J gene: TRBJ1-2; D gene: TRBD1; CDR3 DNA: TGCGCCAGCAGTCCTGGGACAGTCTATGGCTACACCTTC; CDR3 protein: CASSPGTVYGYTF
V gene: TRBV9; clone size: -; CDR3 length: 17; J gene: TRBJ2-2; D gene: TRBD2; CDR3 DNA: TGTGCCAGCAGCACGGGACTAGCGGGAGGGAACACCGGGGAGCTGTTTTTT; CDR3 protein: CASSTGLAGGNTGELFF
V gene: TRBV5-4; clone size: -; CDR3 length: 14; J gene: TRBJ2-7; D gene: TRBD1; CDR3 DNA: TGTGCCAGCAGCTCCGGGACAGGCTCCTACGAGCAGTACTTC; CDR3 protein: CASSSGTGSYEQYF
V gene: TRBV4-1; clone size: -; CDR3 length: 16; J gene: TRBJ1-5; D gene: TRBD1; CDR3 DNA: TGCGCCAGCAGCCAAACCCCCGGACAGGGTGGACAGCCCCAGCATTTT; CDR3 protein: CASSQTPGQGGQPQHF
V gene: TRBV19; clone size: -; CDR3 length: 12; J gene: TRBJ1-5; D gene: TRBD1; CDR3 DNA: TGTGCCTTGGACAGGGGGTGTCAGCCCCAGCATTTT; CDR3 protein: CALDRGCQPQHF
V gene: TRBV7-8; clone size: few; CDR3 length: 14; J gene: TRBJ1-1; D gene: TRBD1; CDR3 DNA: TGTGCCAGCAGGATTTTTCACAGGGGCCTCCAAGCTTTCTTT; CDR3 protein: CASRIFHRGLQAFF
V gene: TRBV6-5; clone size: few; CDR3 length: 13; J gene: TRBJ2-2; D gene: -; CDR3 DNA: TGTGCCAGCAGTGAACAGGGTCTCGGGGAGCTGTTTTTT; CDR3 protein: CASSEQGLGELFF
V gene: TRBV14; clone size: few; CDR3 length: 14; J gene: TRBJ2-7; D gene: -; CDR3 DNA: TGTGCCAGCAGCTTAAGTCCATTGCGCTACGAGCAGTACTTC; CDR3 protein: CASSLSPLRYEQYF
V gene: TRBV9; clone size: -; CDR3 length: 16; J gene: TRBJ2-7; D gene: TRBD2; CDR3 DNA: TGTGCCAGCAGCGCAACGATAGCGGGAGGGGCGGACGAGCAGTACTTC; CDR3 protein: CASSATIAGGADEQYF